The entry below describes one T cell receptor beta chain. Its antigen is undetermined. Indicated treatment: about 20 received Ad26.COV2.S at low or high dose, single or two shots; several received placebo; per-sample allocation not given. Collection of samples fell on day 63 after the first vaccine or placebo injection. The method was immunoSEQ multiplex PCR; TCRdb's version includes in-frame clones alone and lacks a portion of them. The table lists about 420,000 clones, approximately 90% of them singletons. These data are taken from a study of Ad26.COV2.S vaccination and SARS-CoV-2 variants. Whole-study results and caveats: Measurements of TCR breadth and depth may have given underestimates of the total T cell responses.

The V gene's germline CDR1 is SGHAT and CDR2 FQNNGV. The CDR3 is made up of 18 amino acids. The trim removed 3 bases at V and 10 bases at J, leaving 18 bases unmatched. The sequence was obtained from a person between 18 and 59 years old who received the Ad26.COV2.S COVID-19 vaccine or a placebo. The sample here was peripheral blood, taken in a trial of Ad26.COV2.S vaccine versus placebo. This rearrangement joins TRBV11-2 to TRBJ2-1; 10 bases are shared with TRBD2. The CDR3 protein is CASSLGYPGTSVGVEQFF. Here the CDR3 DNA reads TGTGCCAGCAGCTTGGGGTATCCAGGGACTAGCGTTGGGGTCGAGCAGTTCTTC.